A selection of T cell receptor beta chains follows, all from one sample in a study of T cells expressing NK-cell markers. TCRdb re-called the 5' RACE reads and shows each CDR3 protein once, DNA omitted. The record lists fewer than 400,000 distinct CDR3 sequences, of which the ten most abundant hold 5.2%. Source material: blood T cells: a sorted CD56 or NKG2C T cell subset, CD4+ or CD8+ T cells, or bulk PBMC T cells (not recorded which). The receptor set was obtained from a man aged 18 to 70 in good health. Each CDR3 is given with its conserved first and last residue.

v_call	j_call	cdr3_aa
TRBV27	TRBJ1-1	CASSSLADRGLSTEAFF
TRBV7-2	TRBJ1-2	CASSSWPRGSNYGYTF
TRBV25-1	TRBJ2-7	CASSGAGAAGYEQYF
TRBV7-3	TRBJ2-1	CASSFLPGSGNEQFF
TRBV29-1	TRBJ2-3	CSVEGERGSTDTQYF
TRBV2	TRBJ1-4	CASSGQGRGTNEKLFF
TRBV6-5	TRBJ1-3	CASRARSGAPGNTIYF
TRBV12-3/TRBV12-4	TRBJ2-2	CASSLGSVTGELFF
TRBV12-3/TRBV12-4	TRBJ2-7	CASSPTGTYYEQYF
TRBV6-4	TRBJ2-2	CASSWTAATGELFF
TRBV6-4	TRBJ2-1	CASSASRGGGDEQFF
TRBV19	TRBJ1-5	CASSMPGSRQPQHF
TRBV12-3/TRBV12-4	TRBJ2-7	CASSWADNYEQYF
TRBV5-1	TRBJ1-6	CASSYASESPLHF
TRBV20-1	TRBJ2-1	CSARVLAGVNEQFF
TRBV20-1	TRBJ2-3	CSARDHLLTGTSTDTQYF
TRBV4-2	TRBJ1-3	CASSQDRGPGNTIYF
TRBV7-9	TRBJ2-7	CASSQGRPYEQYF
TRBV27	TRBJ1-2	CASSRYSANYGYTF
TRBV7-6	TRBJ2-2	CASSLGQGGTGELFF
TRBV10-3	TRBJ2-1	CAISSGGNNEQFF
TRBV15	TRBJ1-4	CATSSEGQGFEKLFF
TRBV9	TRBJ2-1	CASSVVNSPVVNEQFF
TRBV11-1	TRBJ2-7	CASSLAGRSGGSPVYEQYF
TRBV28	TRBJ1-2	CASSWNRGNYGYTF
TRBV14	TRBJ1-1	CASSQFPDSNTEAFF
TRBV20-1	TRBJ2-5	CSTPGLSQETQYF
TRBV28	TRBJ1-5	CASSPSRGYGQPQHF
TRBV27	TRBJ2-4	CASRLGDREANIQYF
TRBV6-5	TRBJ2-7	CASSRQGSGSYEQYF
TRBV7-2	TRBJ1-2	CASSPGPRFNYGYTF
TRBV5-1	TRBJ1-1	CASSLRGTDLNTEAFF
TRBV6-6	TRBJ1-2	CASSPGEYGYTF
TRBV3-1	TRBJ1-5	CASSQASGNQPQHF
TRBV6-1	TRBJ1-4	CASSNSLGEKLFF
TRBV12-3/TRBV12-4	TRBJ1-1	CASSAQEGVTEAFF
TRBV5-1	TRBJ1-6	CASSLASGTGGDSPLHF